These T cell receptor beta chains were read from a single sample in a study of vaccination effects on CD4 cells after COVID-19. The protocol was immunoSEQ multiplex PCR, while the TCRdb copy is restricted to in-frame clones and leaves out a portion. The sample yields about 66,000 clones, about 80% seen once. Antigens for these TCRs are unknown. The specimen comprised CD4+ T cells from PBMCs cultured with HCoV-OC43 spike peptides, sampled after COVID-19 vaccination. The origin of the receptors is a human donor who received a COVID-19 vaccine. Each CDR3 is given with its conserved first and last residue. The order of the fields is V gene, J gene, clone size, D gene, CDR3 DNA, CDR3 protein. The D gene is left open where the match is weak. Rows may omit the clone size; those that give it use once, few, many or a size class.

>TRBV3-1/TRBV3-2|TRBJ2-2|few|NA
TGTGCCAGCAGCCGTCTCGGGCGGGGGGAGCTGTTTTTT
CASSRLGRGELFF
>TRBV3-1/TRBV3-2|TRBJ1-3|NA|NA
TGTGCCAGCAGCCAAGAGGTTGGTTCTGGAAACACCATATATTTT
CASSQEVGSGNTIYF
>TRBV5-6|TRBJ2-2|NA|NA
TGTGCCAGCAGCTTGGCTACGGCATTAGGGACCGGGGAGCTGTTTTTT
CASSLATALGTGELFF
>TRBV28|TRBJ1-1|NA|NA
TGTGCCAGCAGTTTACCAGGGGCCAGGAACACTGAAGCTTTCTTT
CASSLPGARNTEAFF
>TRBV5-6|TRBJ2-1|NA|TRBD2
TGTGCCAGCAGCTTCGGGGGGAGCTCCTACAATGAGCAGTTCTTC
CASSFGGSSYNEQFF
>TRBV5-8|TRBJ1-5|NA|NA
TGTGCCAGCAGCTTGGAGGGGAGCAATCAGCCCCAGCATTTT
CASSLEGSNQPQHF
>TRBV14|TRBJ1-6|NA|TRBD1
TGTGCCAGCAGCCAATCCGGGACAGGGTATAATTCACCCCTCCACTTT
CASSQSGTGYNSPLHF
>TRBV2|TRBJ1-3|medium-sized|NA
TGTGCCAGCAGTGAACGGGGGGTAGTCTCCGGAAACACCATATATTTT
CASSERGVVSGNTIYF
>TRBV27|TRBJ2-3|NA|TRBD1
TGTGCCAGCAGTCCACGACAGGGGGCCACAGATACGCAGTATTTT
CASSPRQGATDTQYF
>TRBV5-1|TRBJ1-1|NA|NA
TGCGCCAGCAGCCTCGCCGGACGGCCGGAAGGTGAAGCTTTCTTT
CASSLAGRPEGEAFF
>TRBV27|TRBJ1-2|once|TRBD1
TGTGCCAGCAGGGAATTCGGGACAGGGGGCAGACAAAACTATGGCTACACCTTC
CASREFGTGGRQNYGYTF
>TRBV20-1|TRBJ1-2|NA|NA
TGCAGTGCTAGTCCCGAAGTTCGCGGCTACACCTTC
CSASPEVRGYTF
>TRBV2|TRBJ1-5|few|NA
TGTGCCAGCAGTGACTCTGCGGGGGGGGTTCAGCCCCAGCATTTT
CASSDSAGGVQPQHF
>TRBV6-5|TRBJ2-2|NA|NA
TGTGCCAGCAGTTACCTAATCTCCTTCACCGGGGAGCTGTTTTTT
CASSYLISFTGELFF
>TRBV27|TRBJ1-1|few|NA
TGTGCCAGCAGTCTTCGGACACCTTATCCGAACACTGAAGCTTTCTTT
CASSLRTPYPNTEAFF
>TRBV6-5|TRBJ1-2|NA|NA
TGTGCCAGCAGTACACGGACGGTCTATGGCTACACCTTC
CASSTRTVYGYTF
>TRBV5-8|TRBJ2-6|NA|NA
TGTGCCAGCACCTTTTCCAACCCCCACCCCGGCTCTGGGGCCAACGTCCTGACTTTC
CASTFSNPHPGSGANVLTF
>TRBV6-5|TRBJ2-5|once|TRBD1
TGTGCCAGCAGTTACGACAGGGGGCGAGGGGAGACCCAGTACTTC
CASSYDRGRGETQYF
>TRBV10-2|TRBJ2-5|NA|NA
TGCGCCAGCAGTGATATATATAACCAAGAGACCCAGTACTTC
CASSDIYNQETQYF
>TRBV6-4|TRBJ1-2|NA|NA
TGTGCCAGCAGTGCCACAGGGAGTAACTATGGCTACACCTTC
CASSATGSNYGYTF
>TRBV4-1|TRBJ2-3|NA|NA
TGCGCCAGCAGCCTCCTCCCGCCAGGAGATACGCAGTATTTT
CASSLLPPGDTQYF
>TRBV2|TRBJ2-2|NA|TRBD1
TGTGCCAGCAGTAGGGACAGGGGAAACACCGGGGAGCTGTTTTTT
CASSRDRGNTGELFF
>TRBV5-4|TRBJ2-5|NA|TRBD2
TGTGCCAGCAGCTCCCGCCGGACTAGTACGGAGACCCAGTACTTC
CASSSRRTSTETQYF
>TRBV7-6|TRBJ2-1|once|TRBD2
TGTGCCAGCAGCCCGACTAGCGGGGGGGCGTCACTGAAGCAGTTCTTC
CASSPTSGGASLKQFF
>TRBV9|TRBJ2-6|NA|NA
TGTGCCAGCAGCGTAGTCCCCTCTGGGGCCAACGTCCTGACTTTC
CASSVVPSGANVLTF
>TRBV6-6|TRBJ2-2|NA|TRBD2
TGTGCCAGCAAAGGTACTAGCGGAAACACCGGGGAGCTGTTTTTT
CASKGTSGNTGELFF
>TRBV29-1|TRBJ1-2|NA|NA
TGCAGCGTTGGGATTTCGAGGGTGCCTAACTATGGCTACACCTTC
CSVGISRVPNYGYTF
>TRBV18|TRBJ2-3|NA|TRBD2
TGTGCCAGCTCCCTGACTAGCGGGGGTGGTACAGATACGCAGTATTTT
CASSLTSGGGTDTQYF
>TRBV6-2/TRBV6-3|TRBJ2-4|NA|NA
TGTGCCAGCAGTTTAGGACAGTCAAACATTCAGTACTTC
CASSLGQSNIQYF
>TRBV4-3|TRBJ2-3|NA|NA
TGCGCCAGCAGCCGAGGATACACAGATACGCAGTATTTT
CASSRGYTDTQYF
>TRBV30|TRBJ1-1|NA|NA
TGTGCCTGGAGTGTATCAAGGGCGTGGACTGAAGCTTTCTTT
CAWSVSRAWTEAFF
>TRBV18|TRBJ1-5|few|NA
TGTGCCAGCTCACCTATCGCATCCTCAAGGGATCAGCCCCAGCATTTT
CASSPIASSRDQPQHF
>TRBV5-1|TRBJ1-3|NA|NA
TGCGCCAGCAGCTTGGAGCTCCGAAGCTCTGGAAACACCATATATTTT
CASSLELRSSGNTIYF
>TRBV7-8|TRBJ1-5|NA|NA
TGTGCCAGCAGCTTAGTCGGGGGCCAGCCCCAGCATTTT
CASSLVGGQPQHF
>TRBV6-1|TRBJ1-3|NA|NA
TGTGCCAGCAGTGAATATCCGGGGCATTCCAAGGGAAACACCATATATTTT
CASSEYPGHSKGNTIYF
>TRBV5-6|TRBJ1-2|NA|NA
TGTGCCAGCAGCTTTACGGACCGATCTAACTATGGCTACACCTTC
CASSFTDRSNYGYTF
>TRBV18|TRBJ2-5|few|TRBD1
TGTGCCAGCTCACCGGGCCTACAGGGGGGACAAGAGACCCAGTACTTC
CASSPGLQGGQETQYF
>TRBV6-2/TRBV6-3|TRBJ1-2|NA|NA
TGTGCCAGCAGTCCCGGACTGAGAAACTATGGCTACACCTTC
CASSPGLRNYGYTF
>TRBV6-1|TRBJ1-5|NA|NA
TGTGCCAGCAGTGGTACCGGGAGCTGGGCATCTCAGCCCCAGCATTTT
CASSGTGSWASQPQHF
>TRBV30|TRBJ1-3|NA|NA
TGTGCCACCTCTGGGGGGCAGTTGCTCTCTGGAAACACCATATATTTT
CATSGGQLLSGNTIYF
>TRBV6-5|TRBJ2-1|NA|NA
TGTGCCAGCAGCCTAGCCCGTGGTTACAATGAGCAGTTCTTC
CASSLARGYNEQFF
>TRBV6-1|TRBJ2-2|NA|NA
TGTGCCAGCAGTGAACTGGGATACGGGGAGCTGTTTTTT
CASSELGYGELFF
>TRBV4-3|TRBJ1-2|NA|NA
TGCGCCAGCAGCCAAGCTCGACAGGAGAGCTATGGCTACACCTTC
CASSQARQESYGYTF
>TRBV5-1|TRBJ2-5|NA|TRBD2
TGCGCCAGCAGCCCGCTTAGCGGGACCCAAGAGACCCAGTACTTC
CASSPLSGTQETQYF